This entry features one T cell receptor beta chain sequence. Its antigen is still unknown. These data originate in a study of shared clonotypes between healthy human individuals. Study-wide background: Researchers assigned three CD4 naive, three CD4 memory, two CD8 naive and one CD8 memory plate to each donor.

Methods used by the authors: ImmunoSEQ output held junction-only sequences without quality scores, so filtering differed. Sequenced by immunoSEQ multiplex PCR; TCRdb stores in-frame clones only, minus some. The DNA was the basis for D and trimming; V, J and clone size are from that table. Of fewer than 800,000 clones listed, approximately 90% are singletons. Study-wide points: Among four donors, about 5% of naive CD4 clonotypes were found in common.

CDR3 length: 14 amino acids. Germline CDR1 reads SGHTA; CDR2 reads FQGTGA. V shed 7 bases and J 1 base; nucleotides not matched to a gene: 2. Positive CCR7 selection of CD45RO-negative cells yielded the naive CD8 cells, and terminally differentiated effector memory CD45RA+ cells were excluded. The chain has TRBV7-3 and TRBJ2-3, with TRBD1 matching 10 bases. Sequencing input: naive CD8+ T cells sorted from blood. This receptor was identified in a man aged 25-45 years in good health. CDR3 amino acids: CASKDRGGTDTQYF. CDR3 nucleotides: TGTGCCAGCAAGGACAGGGGGGGCACAGATACGCAGTATTTT.